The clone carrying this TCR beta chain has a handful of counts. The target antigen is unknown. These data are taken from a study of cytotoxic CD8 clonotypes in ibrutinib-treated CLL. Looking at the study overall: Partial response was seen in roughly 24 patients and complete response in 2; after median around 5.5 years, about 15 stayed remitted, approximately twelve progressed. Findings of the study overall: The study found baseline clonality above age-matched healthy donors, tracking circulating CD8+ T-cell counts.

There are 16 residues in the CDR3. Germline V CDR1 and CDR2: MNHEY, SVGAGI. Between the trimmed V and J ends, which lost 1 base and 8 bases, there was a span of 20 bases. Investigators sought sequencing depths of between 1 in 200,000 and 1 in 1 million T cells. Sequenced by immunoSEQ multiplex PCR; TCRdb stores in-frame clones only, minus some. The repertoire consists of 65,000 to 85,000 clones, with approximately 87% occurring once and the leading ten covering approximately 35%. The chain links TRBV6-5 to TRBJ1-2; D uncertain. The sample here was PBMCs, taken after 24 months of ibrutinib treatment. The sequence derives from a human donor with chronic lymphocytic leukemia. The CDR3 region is CASSYYPADPRGGYTF. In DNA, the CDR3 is TGTGCCAGCAGTTACTACCCGGCTGACCCTAGAGGAGGCTACACCTTC.